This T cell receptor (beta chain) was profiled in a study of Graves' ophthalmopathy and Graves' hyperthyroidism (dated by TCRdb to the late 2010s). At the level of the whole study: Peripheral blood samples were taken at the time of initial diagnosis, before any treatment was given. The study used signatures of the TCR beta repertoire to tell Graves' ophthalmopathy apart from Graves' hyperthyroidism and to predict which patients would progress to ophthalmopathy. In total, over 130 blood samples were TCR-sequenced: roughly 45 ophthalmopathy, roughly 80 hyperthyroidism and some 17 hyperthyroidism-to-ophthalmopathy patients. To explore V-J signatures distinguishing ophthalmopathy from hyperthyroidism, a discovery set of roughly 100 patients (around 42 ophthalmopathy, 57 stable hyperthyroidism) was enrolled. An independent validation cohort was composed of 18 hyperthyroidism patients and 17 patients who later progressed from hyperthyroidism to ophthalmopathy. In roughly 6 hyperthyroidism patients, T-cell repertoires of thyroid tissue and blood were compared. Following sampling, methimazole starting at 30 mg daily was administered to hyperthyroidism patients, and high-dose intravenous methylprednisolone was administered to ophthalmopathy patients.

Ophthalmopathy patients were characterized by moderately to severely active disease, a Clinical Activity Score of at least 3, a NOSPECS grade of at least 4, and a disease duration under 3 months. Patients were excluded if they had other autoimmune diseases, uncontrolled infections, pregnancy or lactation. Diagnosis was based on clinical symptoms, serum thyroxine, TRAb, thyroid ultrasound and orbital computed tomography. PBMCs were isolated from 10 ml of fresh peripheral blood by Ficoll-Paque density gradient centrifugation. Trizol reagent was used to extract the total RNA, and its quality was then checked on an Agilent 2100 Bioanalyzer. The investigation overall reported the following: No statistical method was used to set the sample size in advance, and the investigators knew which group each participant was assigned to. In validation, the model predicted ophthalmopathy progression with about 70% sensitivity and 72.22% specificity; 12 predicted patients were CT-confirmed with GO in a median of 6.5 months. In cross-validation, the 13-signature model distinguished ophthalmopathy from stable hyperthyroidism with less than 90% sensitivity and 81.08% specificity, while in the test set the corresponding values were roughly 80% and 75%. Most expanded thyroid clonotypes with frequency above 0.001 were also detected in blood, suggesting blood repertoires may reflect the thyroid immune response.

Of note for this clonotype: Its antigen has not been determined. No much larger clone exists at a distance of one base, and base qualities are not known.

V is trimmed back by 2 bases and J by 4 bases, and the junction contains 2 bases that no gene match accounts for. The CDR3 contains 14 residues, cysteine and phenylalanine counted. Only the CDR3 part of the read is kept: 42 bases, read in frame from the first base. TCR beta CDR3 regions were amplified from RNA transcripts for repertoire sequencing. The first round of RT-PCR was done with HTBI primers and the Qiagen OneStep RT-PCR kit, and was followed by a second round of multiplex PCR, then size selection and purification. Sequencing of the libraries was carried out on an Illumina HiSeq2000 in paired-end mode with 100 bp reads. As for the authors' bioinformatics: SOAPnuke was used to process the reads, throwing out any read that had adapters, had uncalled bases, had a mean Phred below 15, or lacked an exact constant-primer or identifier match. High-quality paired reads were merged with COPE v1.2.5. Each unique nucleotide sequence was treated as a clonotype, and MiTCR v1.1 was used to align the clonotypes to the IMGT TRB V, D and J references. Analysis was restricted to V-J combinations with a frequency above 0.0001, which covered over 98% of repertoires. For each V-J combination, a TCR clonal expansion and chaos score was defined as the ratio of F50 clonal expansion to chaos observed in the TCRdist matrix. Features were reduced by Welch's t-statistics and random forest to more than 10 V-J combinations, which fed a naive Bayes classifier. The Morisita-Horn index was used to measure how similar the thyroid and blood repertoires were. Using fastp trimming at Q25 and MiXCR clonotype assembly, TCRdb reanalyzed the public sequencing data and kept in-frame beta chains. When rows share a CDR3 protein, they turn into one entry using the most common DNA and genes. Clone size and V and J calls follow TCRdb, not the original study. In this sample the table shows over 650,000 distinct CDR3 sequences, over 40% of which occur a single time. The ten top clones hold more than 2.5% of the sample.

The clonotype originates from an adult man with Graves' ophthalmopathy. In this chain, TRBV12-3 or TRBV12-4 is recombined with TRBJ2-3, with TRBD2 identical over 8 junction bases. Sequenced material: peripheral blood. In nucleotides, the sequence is TGTGCCAGCAGTTTACGGGGGGGGCCAGATACGCAGTATTTT. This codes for CASSLRGGPDTQYF.